The 24 T cell receptor beta chains in this list originate from one sample, sequenced in a study of blood T cell repertoires in COVID-19. Only in-frame clones appear in the TCRdb table, and some are missing; sequencing was by immunoSEQ multiplex PCR. The sample consists of approximately 220,000 clones, approximately 90% of them appearing once. Material: PBMCs or T cells enriched from blood (not recorded which). Receptors were obtained from a woman aged 25 to 39 with acute COVID-19.

The gene calls are TRBV3-1 (or the pseudogene TRBV3-2) and TRBJ1-6, with unresolved D. Germline V CDR1 and CDR2: LGHDT, YNNKEL (reference sequence). Between the trimmed V and J ends, which lost 0 bases and 5 bases, there was a span of 8 bases. The CDR3 extends over 15 amino acids. Here the CDR3 DNA reads TGTGCCAGCAGCCAAGATATCACGGATAATTCACCCCTCCACTTT. Encoded protein: CASSQDITDNSPLHF.

This clone appeared a single time. This rearrangement joins TRBV11-2 to TRBJ1-2; 8 nucleotides line up with TRBD1. With V trimmed by 5 bases and J by 3 bases, 5 bases remained unmatched. CDR1 SGHAT and CDR2 FQNNGV come from the germline V gene. The CDR3 runs to 14 residues. The CDR3 DNA follows: TGTGCCAGCAGCGAGGACAGGGCGTACTATGGCTACACCTTC. Residues: CASSEDRAYYGYTF.

The J gene is TRBJ1-1, the V gene TRBV3-1 (or the pseudogene TRBV3-2); 7 bases align to TRBD1. CDR1 and CDR2 from the germline V gene are LGHDT and YNNKEL (reference sequence). V shed 6 bases, J shed 9 bases, and the junction held 10 bases outside the gene matches. CDR3 size: 13 residues. CDR3: CASRFTTGRKAFF. The CDR3 bases are TGTGCCAGCAGATTTACGACAGGGAGGAAAGCTTTCTTT.

V gene TRBV5-1 combines with J gene TRBJ2-7; 8 bases fit TRBD1. The ends lost 5 bases at V and 3 bases at J; junction bases unmatched: 4. CDR3 length equals 13 residues. Germline V lookup: CDR1 SGHRS, CDR2 YFSETQ. This chain's CDR3 is CASRQGASYEQYF. CDR3 nucleotide sequence: TGCGCCAGCAGGCAGGGGGCTAGCTACGAGCAGTACTTC.

The chain recombines TRBV19 with TRBJ2-6; D unresolved. Germline CDR1 LNHDA, CDR2 SQIVND (reference sequence). The CDR3 totals 13 residues. V gave up 4 bases and J gave up 3 bases, with 4 bases separating them. The CDR3 is CASSSGGANVLTF. The CDR3 coding sequence is TGTGCCAGTAGTAGCGGTGGGGCCAACGTCCTGACTTTC.

This sequence joins TRBV7-9 and TRBJ1-4, with 9 bases aligning to TRBD1. The CDR3 length is 15 residues. Germline V gene lookup returns CDR1 SEHNR and CDR2 FQNEAQ (reference sequence). V dropped 2 bases and J dropped 7; count of bases not matched to a gene: 5. The CDR3 here is CASSLRGQGSEKLFF. For the CDR3, the DNA is TGTGCCAGCAGCTTAAGGGGACAGGGAAGTGAAAAACTGTTTTTT.

CDR3 in amino acids: CASSPPGTAITSEAFF. The CDR3 nucleotides read TGTGCCAGCAGCCCCCCCGGGACAGCAATCACTTCTGAAGCTTTCTTT. This chain joins TRBV9 and TRBJ1-1; 7 positions agree with TRBD1. CDR3 size: 16 residues. J was trimmed by 6 bases and V by 4 bases; bases with no gene match: 15. Germline V gives CDR1 SGDLS, CDR2 YYNGEE.

In nucleotides, the CDR3 is TGTGCCTGGAATGTGGGGAGGAACACTGAAGCTTTCTTT. Translation: CAWNVGRNTEAFF. This chain connects TRBV30 to TRBJ1-1; D gene uncertain. The germline gives CDR1 GTSNPN, CDR2 SVGIG (reference sequence). CDR3 length equals 13 residues. V lost 4 bases and J lost 1, with 10 bases in between.

The J gene is TRBJ1-1, the V gene TRBV10-3; D perhaps matches TRBD1 (5 bases). The CDR3 covers 15 residues. The V gene's germline CDR1 is ENHRY and CDR2 SYGVKD. Trimming pared 7 bases from V and 0 bases from J, leaving 15 bases between. In DNA, the CDR3 is TGTGCCATCACAAAAAGACCAGGGTTGAACACTGAAGCTTTCTTT. It yields the protein CAITKRPGLNTEAFF.

This clone has just a few counts. The chain employs TRBV5-6 and TRBJ1-4; 10 bases align to TRBD1. CDR3 length: 15 residues. V trimming: 3 bases; J trimming: 5 bases; junction bases outside the gene matches: 4. Germline-derived CDR1 and CDR2 are SGHDT and YYEEEE. The chain's CDR3 is CASSSRDRGNEKLFF. CDR3 in DNA: TGTGCCAGCAGCTCCAGGGACAGGGGAAATGAAAAACTGTTTTTT.

The J gene is TRBJ1-1, the V gene TRBV5-5, with no clear D. Trimming removed 0 bases from V and 5 bases from J, with 11 bases in between. The CDR3 spans 14 residues. Germline CDR1 is SGHKS and CDR2 is YYEKEE (reference sequence). CDR3 DNA: TGTGCCAGCAGCTTGGTCCGGGGTAGGACTGAAGCTTTCTTT. Translating gives CASSLVRGRTEAFF. The full variable domain, its missing parts supplied by reference TRBV5-5 and TRBJ1-1, is DAGVTQSPTHLIKTRGQQVTLRCSPISGHKSVSWYQQVLGQGPQFIFQYYEKEERGRGNFPDRFSARQFPNYSSELNVNALLLGDSALYLCASSLVRGRTEAFFGQGTRLTVV.

This clone has just a few counts. The J gene is TRBJ1-4, the V gene TRBV11-2, with D possibly TRBD1 on 5 matching bases. Germline CDR1 and CDR2: SGHAT and FQNNGV. Trimming took 1 base from V and 7 from J, leaving 10 bases between them. This CDR3 is built from 14 residues. CDR3 sequence reads: CASSLVGVGEKLFF. CDR3 DNA: TGTGCCAGCAGCTTAGTAGGGGTGGGTGAAAAACTGTTTTTT. Supplemented by reference TRBV11-2 and TRBJ1-4, the full variable domain reads EAGVAQSPRYKIIEKRQSVAFWCNPISGHATLYWYQQILGQGPKLLIQFQNNGVVDDSQLPKDRFSAERLKGVDSTLKIQPAKLEDSAVYLCASSLVGVGEKLFFGSGTQLSVL.

This rearrangement joins TRBV11-2 to TRBJ1-2; D is perhaps TRBD1 (5 bases). Germline V gene sequence: CDR1 SGHAT, CDR2 FQNNGV. The V and J ends lost 5 bases and 5 bases respectively, with 15 bases between them. The CDR3 consists of 14 residues. CDR3 nucleotide sequence: TGTGCCAGCAGCCAAGACAGTTTTTATTATGGCTACACCTTC. Translation gives CASSQDSFYYGYTF.

The chain combines TRBV29-1 with TRBJ2-2; 9 bases map to TRBD1. The V gene end was trimmed by 7 bases and the J gene end by 6 bases; junction bases not matched to a gene: 15. CDR1 is SQVTM, CDR2 ANQGSEA, per germline. CDR3 length: 16 residues. CDR3 in amino acids: CSALGPGQGVAGELFF. CDR3 DNA: TGCAGCGCCCTCGGTCCGGGACAGGGAGTCGCCGGGGAGCTGTTTTTT.

This chain connects TRBV6-5 to TRBJ1-1; D unresolved. The CDR3 totals 15 residues. V was trimmed by 0 bases and J by 1 base, leaving 9 bases between them. Germline CDR1 reads MNHEY; CDR2 reads SVGAGI. The CDR3 nucleotides are TGTGCCAGCAGTTACTCAGGCCAGGAGAACACTGAAGCTTTCTTT. Translating gives CASSYSGQENTEAFF.

This chain connects TRBV25-1 to TRBJ1-1, with D tentatively TRBD1 (6 bases). The CDR3 is 10 amino acids. With 6 bases removed from V and 8 bases from J, the gap between germline ends came to 7 bases. Germline V gene data show CDR1 as MGHDK and CDR2 as SYGVNS. The CDR3 sequence is CASRGTEAFF. The CDR3 region has the DNA TGTGCCAGCAGGGGGACAGAAGCTTTCTTT.

This clone has just a few counts. The gene calls are TRBV21-1 and TRBJ1-5. TRBV21-1 is tagged as a pseudogene. The CDR3 loop spans 16 amino acids. Here the CDR3 DNA reads TGTGCCAGCAACCGAGGAGTTCTCCCCTGTGGGCAGCCCCAGCATTTT. Its translation is CASNRGVLPCGQPQHF.

The CDR3 DNA sequence: TGTGCCAGCAGCTTAGGAACAGGTGGACCGGGACAGGGGTTTTATGGCTACACCTTC. This translates into CASSLGTGGPGQGFYGYTF. This rearrangement joins TRBV7-6 to TRBJ1-2; 10 bases match TRBD1. With V trimmed by 1 base and J by 5 bases, 16 bases remained unmatched. The CDR3 has 19 residues. Germline V gene data show CDR1 as SGHVS and CDR2 as FNYEAQ.

V and J are TRBV12-5 and TRBJ1-4; D uncertain. This CDR3 spans 14 amino acids. Between the trimmed V and J ends, which lost 2 bases and 5 bases, there was a span of 9 bases. Germline loops: CDR1 LGHNT, CDR2 FRNRAP. In DNA form, the CDR3 reads TGTGCTAGTGGTTTGATCGGCAGGAATGAAAAACTGTTTTTT. Encoded protein: CASGLIGRNEKLFF.

The rearrangement links TRBV4-1 to TRBJ1-4; 8 nucleotides line up with TRBD1. The CDR3 spans 15 residues. V was pared by 5 bases and J by 4 bases, with 6 bases of the junction left unmatched. Germline CDR1 reads MGHRA; CDR2 reads YSYEKL. CDR3 loop: CASSIGTGSNEKLFF. The CDR3 region has the DNA TGCGCCAGCAGCATAGGGACAGGCAGTAATGAAAAACTGTTTTTT.

The V and J genes are TRBV10-2 and TRBJ2-5; D is possibly TRBD1 (5 bases). The V and J ends lost 4 bases and 5 bases respectively, with 11 bases between them. Germline V gene data show CDR1 as WSHSY and CDR2 as SAAADI. This CDR3 has 13 amino acids. The CDR3: CASSGQIFETQYF. The CDR3 coding sequence is TGCGCCAGCAGTGGACAGATTTTTGAGACCCAGTACTTC.

CDR3 region: CASSSRRSGLLYF. DNA of the CDR3: TGTGCCAGCAGTTCTAGACGATCGGGGTTGTTGTACTTC. The gene calls are TRBV7-2 and TRBJ2-7; possibly TRBD2 for D (5 bases). This CDR3 region has 13 residues. The V end was cut by 6 bases, the J end by 12 bases, with 21 bases between. CDR1 is SGHTA and CDR2 is FQGNSA in the germline V gene. Full variable domain (missing parts from reference TRBV7-2 and TRBJ2-7): GAGVSQSPSNKVTEKGKDVELRCDPISGHTALYWYRQSLGQGLEFLIYFQGNSAPDKSGLPSDRFSAERTGGSVSTLTIQRTQQEDSAVYLCASSSRRSGLLYFGPGTRLTVT.

The V call is TRBV19, the J call TRBJ1-2; maybe TRBD1 (6 bases). Trimming removed 6 bases at V and 4 bases at J, with 15 bases between. Germline CDR1 LNHDA, CDR2 SQIVND (reference sequence). This CDR3 spans 14 amino acids. The CDR3 DNA follows: TGTGCCAGTAGAGTCGAAGGGGGGGGCTATGGCTACACCTTC. Amino acid sequence: CASRVEGGGYGYTF.

The chain recombines TRBV18 with TRBJ1-4, with a tentative D call TRBD1 (5 bases). Deletions cut 1 base from V and 5 bases from J, with 26 bases between. This CDR3 has 20 residues. Per the germline V gene, CDR1 is KGHSH and CDR2 is LQKENI. CDR3 sequence: CASSPQYVHFFVRGNEKLFF. The CDR3 DNA reads TGTGCCAGCTCACCACAGTACGTCCATTTCTTTGTTAGGGGAAATGAAAAACTGTTTTTT.